This record looks at one T cell receptor (beta chain) sequence and its context. What it recognizes is unknown. Patients had newly diagnosed, untreated stage II-IVA oral cavity squamous cell carcinoma. Here immunoSEQ multiplex PCR was the method, and the copy in TCRdb shows in-frame clones only, minus some. The repertoire holds 15,000 to 20,000 clones, with approximately 65% as singletons. The data belong to a study of neoadjuvant anti-PD-1 for oral cavity cancer. Study overall: Before surgery, most patients got three to four biweekly 3 mg/kg nivolumab doses. Overall study findings and caveats: Higher pretreatment Treg/Th17 ratios tracked higher pretreatment blood clonality. PBMC Gini-index clonality exceeded responders' in non-responders post-nivolumab.

The sample here was PBMCs, taken before nivolumab (anti-PD-1) treatment. The TCR sequence derives from a person aged 35 to 85 with oral cavity squamous cell carcinoma.

CDR3 region: CSVTRWTSGYEQYF. For the CDR3, the DNA is TGCAGCGTGACTCGATGGACTAGCGGCTACGAGCAGTACTTC. The chain has TRBV29-1 and TRBJ2-7, with 10 bases matching TRBD2. V lost 6 bases and J lost 3; bases outside the gene matches: 8. Germline CDR1 is SQVTM and CDR2 is ANQGSEA. The CDR3 has 14 residues.